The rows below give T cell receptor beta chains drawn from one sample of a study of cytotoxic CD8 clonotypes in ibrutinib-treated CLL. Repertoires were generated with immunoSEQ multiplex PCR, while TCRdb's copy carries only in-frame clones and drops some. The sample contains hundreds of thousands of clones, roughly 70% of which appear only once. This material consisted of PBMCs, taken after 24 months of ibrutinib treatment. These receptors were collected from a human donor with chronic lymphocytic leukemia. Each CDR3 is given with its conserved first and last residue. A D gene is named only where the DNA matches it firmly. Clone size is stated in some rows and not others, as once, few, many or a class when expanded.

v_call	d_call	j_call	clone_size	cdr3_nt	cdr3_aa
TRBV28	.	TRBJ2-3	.	TGTGCCAGCAGTTTAATAACAGATACGCAGTATTTT	CASSLITDTQYF
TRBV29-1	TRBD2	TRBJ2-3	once	TGCAGCGAGATCGGGACTAGCCTAGATACGCAGTATTTT	CSEIGTSLDTQYF
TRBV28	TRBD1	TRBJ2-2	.	TGTGCCAACTCGGGACAGGGGACCGGGGAGCTGTTTTTT	CANSGQGTGELFF
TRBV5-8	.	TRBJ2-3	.	TGTGCCAGCAGCGCGGGGCGGACGCCTTACACAGATACGCAGTATTTT	CASSAGRTPYTDTQYF
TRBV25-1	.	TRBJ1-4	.	TGTGCCAGCAGTGAAACAGGGTCTCTAGGGGAAAAACTGTTTTTT	CASSETGSLGEKLFF
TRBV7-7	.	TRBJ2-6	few	TGTGCTAGCAGCTTGTATGGGGCCAACGTCCTGACTTTC	CASSLYGANVLTF
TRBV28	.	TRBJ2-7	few	TGTGCCAGCAGTTTTCGAGGGGCTGAGCAGTACTTC	CASSFRGAEQYF
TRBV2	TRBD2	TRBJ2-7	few	TGTGCCAGCAGTTTGGGCCGGGGAGGGGAATACGAGCAGTACTTC	CASSLGRGGEYEQYF
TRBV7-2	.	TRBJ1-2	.	TGTGCCAGCAGCTTAGCGCAGGACCCTGGGTATGGCTACACCTTC	CASSLAQDPGYGYTF
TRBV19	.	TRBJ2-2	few	TGTGCCAGTATCTCAGAGGCAGGGAGGAGGACCGGGGAGCTGTTTTTT	CASISEAGRRTGELFF
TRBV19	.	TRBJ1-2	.	TGTGCCAGTAGGCTCACCGGGGTCTATGGCTACACCTTC	CASRLTGVYGYTF
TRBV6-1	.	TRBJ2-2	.	TGTGCCAGCTCGACTAATAGCGGACACACCGGGGAGCTGTTTTTT	CASSTNSGHTGELFF
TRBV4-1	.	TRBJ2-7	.	TGCGCCAGCAGCTTTCAAGAGGCGGGGTCCTACGAGCAGTACTTC	CASSFQEAGSYEQYF
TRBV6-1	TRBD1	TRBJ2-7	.	TGTGCCAGCAGTGACGGGACAGCCTGGACTTATGGCGAGCAGTACTTC	CASSDGTAWTYGEQYF
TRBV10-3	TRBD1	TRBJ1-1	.	TGTGCCATCAGTAGGGACAGGCAGAACACTGAAGCTTTCTTT	CAISRDRQNTEAFF
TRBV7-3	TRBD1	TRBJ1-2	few	TGTGCCAGCAGCCAGGGACAGGGTGCTGGCTACACCTTC	CASSQGQGAGYTF
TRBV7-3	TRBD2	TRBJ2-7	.	TGTGCCAGCAGCAAAGGGACTAGCGGGAACAGCCACGAGCAGTACTTC	CASSKGTSGNSHEQYF
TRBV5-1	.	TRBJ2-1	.	TGCGCCAGCAGCTTGGACGTGGTAGCTGTCAATGAGCAGTTCTTC	CASSLDVVAVNEQFF
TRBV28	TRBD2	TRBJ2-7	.	TGTGCCAGCAGCCTAGGGACTAGCGGGAACTACGAGCAGTACTTC	CASSLGTSGNYEQYF
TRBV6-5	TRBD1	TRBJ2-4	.	TGTGCCAGCTCCGACAGGGAAAACATTCAGTACTTC	CASSDRENIQYF
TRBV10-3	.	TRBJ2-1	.	TGTGCCATCAGTAGACGGACAGAGTACAATGAGCAGTTCTTC	CAISRRTEYNEQFF
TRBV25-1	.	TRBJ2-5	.	TGTGCCAGCAGTGAATATGCCCGGGCAGAACAAGAGACCCAGTACTTC	CASSEYARAEQETQYF
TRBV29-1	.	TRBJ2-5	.	TGCAGCGTTGGGGTTATATTGGGGGCCCAAGAGACCCAGTACTTC	CSVGVILGAQETQYF
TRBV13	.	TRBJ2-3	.	TGTGCCAGCAGCTTAGAGCCCGAGGGTACGCAGTATTTT	CASSLEPEGTQYF
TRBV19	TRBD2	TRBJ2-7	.	TGTGCCAGTAGGGGGCTAGCGGGCGGCGAGTACTTC	CASRGLAGGEYF
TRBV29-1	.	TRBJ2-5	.	TGCAGCGTTGAGGGCGGGGCACAGACCCAGTACTTC	CSVEGGAQTQYF
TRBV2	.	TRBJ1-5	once	TGTGCCAGCACGGAAGACGGCGGGAGCTACAATCAGCCCCAGCATTTT	CASTEDGGSYNQPQHF
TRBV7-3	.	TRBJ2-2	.	TGTGCCAGCAGCTTAAACCCCAGGACTATATCCGGGGAGCTGTTTTTT	CASSLNPRTISGELFF
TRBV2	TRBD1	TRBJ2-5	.	TGTGCCAGCAAGACAGGGGCGGGGACCCAGTACTTC	CASKTGAGTQYF
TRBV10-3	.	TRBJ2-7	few	TGTGCCATCAGTGACAGGGACAACGAGCAGTACTTC	CAISDRDNEQYF
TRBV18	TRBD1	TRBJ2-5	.	TGTGCCAGCTCGTCCGGGACAGGGGGACAAGAGACCCAGTACTTC	CASSSGTGGQETQYF
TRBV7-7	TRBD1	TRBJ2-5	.	TGTGCTAGCAGCCACGAGACAGGGGTGCAGACCCAGTACTTC	CASSHETGVQTQYF
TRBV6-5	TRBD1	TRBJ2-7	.	TGTGCCAGCAGTTACCGGGACAGGTCTCCCTCCGAGCAGTACTTC	CASSYRDRSPSEQYF
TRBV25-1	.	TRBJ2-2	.	TGTGCCAGCAGTCAAACCGGGGAGCTGTTTTTT	CASSQTGELFF
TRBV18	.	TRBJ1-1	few	TGTGCCAGCTCATCGACAGAGAACACTGAAGCTTTCTTT	CASSSTENTEAFF
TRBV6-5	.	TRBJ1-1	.	TGTGCCAGCAGTCCCGACCTGGCAGAGCGAGCTTTCTTT	CASSPDLAERAFF
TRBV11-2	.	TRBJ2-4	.	TGTGCCAGCAGCCTCCTGACAGGATCTGGAAACATTCAGTACTTC	CASSLLTGSGNIQYF
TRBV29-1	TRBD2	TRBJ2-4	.	TGCAGCGCTGGACTAGATAACATTCAGTACTTC	CSAGLDNIQYF
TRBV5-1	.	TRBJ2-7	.	TGCGCCAGCAGCCCCCCCGAATCGGGACAACACGAGCAGTACTTC	CASSPPESGQHEQYF
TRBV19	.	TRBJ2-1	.	TGTGCCAGTAGTATATCAGCAGACTCCTACAATGAGCAGTTCTTC	CASSISADSYNEQFF